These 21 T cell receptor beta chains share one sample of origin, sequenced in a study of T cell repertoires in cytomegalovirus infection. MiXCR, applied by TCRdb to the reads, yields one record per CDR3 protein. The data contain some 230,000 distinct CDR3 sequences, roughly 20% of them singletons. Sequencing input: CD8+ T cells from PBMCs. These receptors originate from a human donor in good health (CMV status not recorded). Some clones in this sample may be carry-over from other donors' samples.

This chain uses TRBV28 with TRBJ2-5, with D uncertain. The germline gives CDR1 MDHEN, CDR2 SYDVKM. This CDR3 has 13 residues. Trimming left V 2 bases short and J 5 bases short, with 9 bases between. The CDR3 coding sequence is TGTGCCAGCAGTTTAAGGGTGGACGAGACCCAGTACTTC. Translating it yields CASSLRVDETQYF.

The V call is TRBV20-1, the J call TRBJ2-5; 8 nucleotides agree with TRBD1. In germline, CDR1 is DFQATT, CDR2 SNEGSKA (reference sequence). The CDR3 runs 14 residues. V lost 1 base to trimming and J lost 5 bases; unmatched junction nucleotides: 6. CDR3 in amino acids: CSARGQGTGETQYF. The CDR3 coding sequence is TGCAGTGCTAGAGGACAGGGGACGGGTGAGACCCAGTACTTC.

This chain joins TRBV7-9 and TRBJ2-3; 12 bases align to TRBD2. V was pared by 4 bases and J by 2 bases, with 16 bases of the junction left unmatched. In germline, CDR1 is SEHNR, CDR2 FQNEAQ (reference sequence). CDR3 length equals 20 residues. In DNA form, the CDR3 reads TGTGCCAGCAGCTCGACGATACTAGCGGGGGGCCCAACCTCCACAGATACGCAGTATTTT. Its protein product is CASSSTILAGGPTSTDTQYF.

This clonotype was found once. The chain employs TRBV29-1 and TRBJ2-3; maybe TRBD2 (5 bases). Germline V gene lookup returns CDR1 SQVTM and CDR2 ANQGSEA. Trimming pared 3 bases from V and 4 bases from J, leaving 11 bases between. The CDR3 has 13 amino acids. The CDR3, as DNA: TGCAGCGTTGACGGGGAATTAGCAGATACGCAGTATTTT. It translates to CSVDGELADTQYF.

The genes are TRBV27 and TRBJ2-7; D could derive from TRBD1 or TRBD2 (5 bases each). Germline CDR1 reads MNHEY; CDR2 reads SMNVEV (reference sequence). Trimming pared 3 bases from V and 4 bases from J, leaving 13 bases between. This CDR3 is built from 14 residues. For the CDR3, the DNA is TGTGCCAGCAGTTTCGGGGAAGGGGCTTACGAGCAGTACTTC. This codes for CASSFGEGAYEQYF.

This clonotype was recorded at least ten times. CDR3 coding DNA: TGTGCCAGCAGCGGACTAGCGGGGGGTAACAATGAGCAGTTCTTC. This sequence encodes CASSGLAGGNNEQFF. The V call is TRBV7-2, the J call TRBJ2-1; 14 nucleotides line up with TRBD2. J gave up 5 bases and V 5 bases, and 2 bases lay outside the gene matches. The germline V gene encodes CDR1 SGHTA and CDR2 FQGNSA. The CDR3 consists of 15 residues. Full variable domain (outside the CDR3, taken from reference TRBV7-2 and TRBJ2-1): GAGVSQSPSNKVTEKGKDVELRCDPISGHTALYWYRQSLGQGLEFLIYFQGNSAPDKSGLPSDRFSAERTGGSVSTLTIQRTQQEDSAVYLCASSGLAGGNNEQFFGPGTRLTVL.

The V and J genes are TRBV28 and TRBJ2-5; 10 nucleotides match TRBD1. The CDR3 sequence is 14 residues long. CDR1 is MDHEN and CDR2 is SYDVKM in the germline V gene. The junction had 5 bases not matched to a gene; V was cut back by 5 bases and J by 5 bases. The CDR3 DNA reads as TGTGCCAGCAGTCCGGGACAGGGGTGGGAGACCCAGTACTTC. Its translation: CASSPGQGWETQYF.

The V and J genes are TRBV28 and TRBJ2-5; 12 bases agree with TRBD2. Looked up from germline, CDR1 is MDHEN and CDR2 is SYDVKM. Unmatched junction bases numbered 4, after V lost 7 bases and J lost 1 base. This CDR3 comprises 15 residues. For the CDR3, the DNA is TGTGCCAGCAAATCACTAGCGGGGGGCCAAGAGACCCAGTACTTC. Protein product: CASKSLAGGQETQYF.

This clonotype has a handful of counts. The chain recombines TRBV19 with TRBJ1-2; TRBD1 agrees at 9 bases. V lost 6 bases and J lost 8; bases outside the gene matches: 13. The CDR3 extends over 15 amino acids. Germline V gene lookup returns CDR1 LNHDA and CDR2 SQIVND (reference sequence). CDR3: CASRPGQGLVGGYTF. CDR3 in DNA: TGTGCCAGTAGACCGGGACAGGGACTTGTAGGCGGCTACACCTTC.

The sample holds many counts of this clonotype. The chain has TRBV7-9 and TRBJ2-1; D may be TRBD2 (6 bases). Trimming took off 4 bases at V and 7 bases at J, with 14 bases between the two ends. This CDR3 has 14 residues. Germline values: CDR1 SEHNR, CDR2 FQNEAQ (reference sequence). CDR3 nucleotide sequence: TGTGCCAGCAGCTGGGACGGGGACTGGAATGAGCAGTTCTTC. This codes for CASSWDGDWNEQFF.

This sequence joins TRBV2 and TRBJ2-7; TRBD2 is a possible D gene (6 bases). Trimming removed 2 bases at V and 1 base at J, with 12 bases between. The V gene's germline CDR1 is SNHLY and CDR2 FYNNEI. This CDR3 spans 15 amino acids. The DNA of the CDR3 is TGTGCCAGCAGTGAATGGAGGGGAAATTCCTACGAGCAGTACTTC. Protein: CASSEWRGNSYEQYF.

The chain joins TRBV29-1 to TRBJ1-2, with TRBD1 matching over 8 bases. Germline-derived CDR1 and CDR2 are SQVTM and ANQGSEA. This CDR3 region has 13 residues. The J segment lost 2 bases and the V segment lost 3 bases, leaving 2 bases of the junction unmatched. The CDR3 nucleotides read TGCAGCGTTGAGACAGGGGAGAACTATGGCTACACCTTC. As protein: CSVETGENYGYTF. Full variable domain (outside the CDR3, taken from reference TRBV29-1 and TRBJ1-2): SAVISQKPSRDICQRGTSLTIQCQVDSQVTMMFWYRQQPGQSLTLIATANQGSEATYESGFVIDKFPISRPNLTFSTLTVSNMSPEDSSIYLCSVETGENYGYTFGSGTRLTVV.

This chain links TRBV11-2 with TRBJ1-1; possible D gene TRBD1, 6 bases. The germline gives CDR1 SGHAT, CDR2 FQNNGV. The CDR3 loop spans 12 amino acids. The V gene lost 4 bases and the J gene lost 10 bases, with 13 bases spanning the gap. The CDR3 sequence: CASSYSGTSAFF. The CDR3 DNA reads TGTGCCAGCAGCTACTCCGGGACATCAGCTTTCTTT.

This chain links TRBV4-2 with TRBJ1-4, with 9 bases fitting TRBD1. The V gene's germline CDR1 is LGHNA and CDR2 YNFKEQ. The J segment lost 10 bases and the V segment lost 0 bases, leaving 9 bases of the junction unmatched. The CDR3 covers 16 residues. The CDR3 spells CASSQEVGTGLGKLFF. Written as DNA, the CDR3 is TGTGCCAGCAGCCAAGAGGTGGGGACAGGGCTTGGAAAACTGTTTTTT.

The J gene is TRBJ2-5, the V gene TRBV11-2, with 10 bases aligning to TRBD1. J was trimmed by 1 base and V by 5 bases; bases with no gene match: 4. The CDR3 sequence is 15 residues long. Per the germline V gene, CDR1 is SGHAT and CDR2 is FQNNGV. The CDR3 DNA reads TGTGCCAGCAGCAGGGGGACAGGGGCCCAAGAGACCCAGTACTTC. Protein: CASSRGTGAQETQYF.

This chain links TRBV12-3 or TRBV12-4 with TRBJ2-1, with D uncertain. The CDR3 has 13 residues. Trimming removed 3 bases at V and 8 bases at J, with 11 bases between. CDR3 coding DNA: TGTGCCAGCAGTTTTCCCACCGACCATGAGCAGTTCTTC. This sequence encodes CASSFPTDHEQFF.

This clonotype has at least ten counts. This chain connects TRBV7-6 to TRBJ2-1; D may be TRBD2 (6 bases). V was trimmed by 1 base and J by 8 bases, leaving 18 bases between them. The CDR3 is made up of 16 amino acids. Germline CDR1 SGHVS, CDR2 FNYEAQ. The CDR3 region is CASSLEDGGWFDEQFF. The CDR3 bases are TGTGCCAGCAGCTTAGAAGACGGGGGATGGTTTGATGAGCAGTTCTTC.

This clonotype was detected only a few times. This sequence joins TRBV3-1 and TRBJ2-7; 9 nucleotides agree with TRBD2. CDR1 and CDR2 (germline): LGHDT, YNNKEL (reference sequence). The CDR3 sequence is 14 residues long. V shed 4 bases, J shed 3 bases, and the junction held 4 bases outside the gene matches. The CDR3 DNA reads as TGTGCCAGCAGCCCTGGAGCGGGGGGCTACGAGCAGTACTTC. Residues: CASSPGAGGYEQYF.

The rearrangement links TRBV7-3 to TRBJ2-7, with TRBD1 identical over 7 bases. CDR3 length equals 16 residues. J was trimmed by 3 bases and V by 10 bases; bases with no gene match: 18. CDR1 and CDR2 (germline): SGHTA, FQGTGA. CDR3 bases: TGTGCCAACAGGTCGTACAGGGGTGGGGATTACTACGAGCAGTACTTC. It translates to CANRSYRGGDYYEQYF.

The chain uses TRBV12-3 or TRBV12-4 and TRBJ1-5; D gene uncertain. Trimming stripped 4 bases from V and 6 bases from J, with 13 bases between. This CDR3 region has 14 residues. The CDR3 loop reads CASSSAWGSQPQHF. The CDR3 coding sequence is TGTGCCAGCAGTTCTGCTTGGGGATCTCAGCCCCAGCATTTT.

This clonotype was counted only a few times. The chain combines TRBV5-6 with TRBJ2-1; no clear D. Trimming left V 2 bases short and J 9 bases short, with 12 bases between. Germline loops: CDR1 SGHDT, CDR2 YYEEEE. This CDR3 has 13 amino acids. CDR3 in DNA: TGTGCCAGCAGCTTTCACCCGGTCAGTGAGCAGTTCTTC. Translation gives CASSFHPVSEQFF.